This TCR beta chain stems from a study of T cell responses to AZD1222 COVID-19 vaccine. Study-level findings and limits: Spike-specific TCR breadth and depth grew following two AZD1222 doses. Researchers report vaccine-associated CD4 TCRs spanning spike, with dominance at 160-218 and 743-854.

Remarks on this clone: Its antigen remains unidentified.

Sequenced by immunoSEQ multiplex PCR; TCRdb stores in-frame clones only, minus some. Among some 150,000 clones listed, 85% to 95% were seen once. The CDR3 has 13 residues. The V and J ends lost 2 bases and 0 bases respectively, with 4 bases between them. CDR1 SGHTA and CDR2 FQGTGA come from the germline V gene. This rearrangement joins TRBV7-3 to TRBJ1-1; no firm D call. The starting material was peripheral blood, obtained on day 0 of AZD1222 vaccination. The receptor comes from an adult in good health. The CDR3 loop reads CASSLRMNTEAFF. The CDR3, as DNA: TGTGCCAGCAGCTTACGCATGAACACTGAAGCTTTCTTT.